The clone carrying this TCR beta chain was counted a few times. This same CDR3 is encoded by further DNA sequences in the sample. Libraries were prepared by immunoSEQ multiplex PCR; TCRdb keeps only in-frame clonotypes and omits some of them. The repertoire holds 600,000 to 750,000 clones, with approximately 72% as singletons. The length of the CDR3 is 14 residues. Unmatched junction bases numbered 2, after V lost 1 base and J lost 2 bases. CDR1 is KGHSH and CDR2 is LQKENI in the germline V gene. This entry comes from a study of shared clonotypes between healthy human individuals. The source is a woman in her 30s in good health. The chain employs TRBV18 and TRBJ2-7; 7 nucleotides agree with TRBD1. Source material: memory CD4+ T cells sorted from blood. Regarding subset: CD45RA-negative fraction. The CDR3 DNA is TGTGCCAGCTCACCACGACAGGGAACCTACGAGCAGTACTTC. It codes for CASSPRQGTYEQYF.